This passage covers 5 T cell receptor beta chains from one sample sequenced in a study of cytomegalovirus exposure and HLA in healthy donors (dated by TCRdb to the late 2010s). The receptor library was made with the immunoSEQ multiplex PCR assay. For the multiplex PCR, a mixture combining 60 forward primers for TCR Vbeta segments and 13 reverse primers for TCR Jbeta segments was used. The table comes from immuneACCESS by way of TCRdb, which keeps in-frame sequences with V and J called. Part of the clones is missing from these tables; in studies checked, under half for an unresolved V gene and the rest for unknown reasons. This sample gives fewer than 150,000 clones in total; around 77% of them show up just once. In total, the top ten clones hold roughly 1.2% of the sample. The sample was PBMCs. The receptor source for this set is a man aged 50-60 years in good health and CMV-seronegative.

This sequence joins TRBV30 and TRBJ1-5, with no clear D. The CDR3 runs 13 residues. CDR1 is GTSNPN, CDR2 SVGIG, per germline (reference sequence). V was trimmed by 0 bases and J by 7 bases, leaving 10 bases between them. The CDR3 nucleotides are TGTGCCTGGAGTGTACGGGGAGGACAGCCCCAGCATTTT. Protein sequence: CAWSVRGGQPQHF.

The V gene is TRBV7-8, the J gene TRBJ2-7; maybe TRBD1 (6 bases). This CDR3 region has 18 residues. Germline loops: CDR1 SGHVS, CDR2 FQNEAQ. V lost 4 bases and J 0 bases, leaving 22 bases between the germline ends. The CDR3: CASSSQTVRGGSSYEQYF. CDR3 DNA: TGTGCCAGCAGCTCTCAGACGGTGCGAGGGGGTAGCTCCTACGAGCAGTACTTC.

This chain connects TRBV6-5 to TRBJ2-7, with 7 bases aligning to TRBD2. V shed 6 bases and J 0 bases; nucleotides not matched to a gene: 8. The CDR3 runs 15 residues. Germline CDR1 reads MNHEY; CDR2 reads SVGAGI. The CDR3 DNA follows: TGTGCCAGCAGCCCCCAAGCGGGGAGCTCCTACGAGCAGTACTTC. Its translation: CASSPQAGSSYEQYF.

The chain joins TRBV6-1 to TRBJ1-1; D gene ambiguous. Germline CDR1 reads MNHNS; CDR2 reads SASEGT. This CDR3 has 15 amino acids. V was trimmed by 3 bases and J by 1 base, leaving 12 bases between them. The CDR3 loop reads CASSDTPAGNTEAFF. DNA of the CDR3: TGTGCCAGCAGTGACACCCCAGCGGGGAACACTGAAGCTTTCTTT.

The chain carries TRBV6-6 and TRBJ2-5, with 7 bases lining up with TRBD1. The germline V gene has CDR1 MNHNY and CDR2 SVGAGI (reference sequence). The junction had 6 bases not matched to a gene; V was cut back by 0 bases and J by 2 bases. The CDR3 has 16 amino acids. The DNA for the CDR3 is TGTGCCAGCAGTTACTCTCCAGGGGGTCTACAAGAGACCCAGTACTTC. This codes for CASSYSPGGLQETQYF.